What follows is one T cell receptor beta chain and its context. Methods used by the authors: Reference gene primer amplification yielded estimated nucleated cell counts. Clones were sequenced by immunoSEQ multiplex PCR, and TCRdb holds only the in-frame ones, with some missing. The V and J calls and clone size were taken over from that table, and D and trimming were inferred from the DNA. The sample carries a few hundred thousand clones, around 84% recorded once. This record comes from a study of blood T cell repertoires in COVID-19. Germline CDR1 reads MNHEY; CDR2 reads SVGAGI. The CDR3 is 15 amino acids. J lost 4 bases, V lost 5 bases, and 2 bases had no gene match.

The sample consisted of peripheral blood. This sequence originates from a young woman with acute or convalescent COVID-19. The V and J genes are TRBV6-5 and TRBJ2-2; 12 bases line up with TRBD2. CDR3 region: CASSLAGGSTGELFF. In DNA form, the CDR3 reads TGTGCCAGCAGTCTAGCGGGAGGGAGCACCGGGGAGCTGTTTTTT.